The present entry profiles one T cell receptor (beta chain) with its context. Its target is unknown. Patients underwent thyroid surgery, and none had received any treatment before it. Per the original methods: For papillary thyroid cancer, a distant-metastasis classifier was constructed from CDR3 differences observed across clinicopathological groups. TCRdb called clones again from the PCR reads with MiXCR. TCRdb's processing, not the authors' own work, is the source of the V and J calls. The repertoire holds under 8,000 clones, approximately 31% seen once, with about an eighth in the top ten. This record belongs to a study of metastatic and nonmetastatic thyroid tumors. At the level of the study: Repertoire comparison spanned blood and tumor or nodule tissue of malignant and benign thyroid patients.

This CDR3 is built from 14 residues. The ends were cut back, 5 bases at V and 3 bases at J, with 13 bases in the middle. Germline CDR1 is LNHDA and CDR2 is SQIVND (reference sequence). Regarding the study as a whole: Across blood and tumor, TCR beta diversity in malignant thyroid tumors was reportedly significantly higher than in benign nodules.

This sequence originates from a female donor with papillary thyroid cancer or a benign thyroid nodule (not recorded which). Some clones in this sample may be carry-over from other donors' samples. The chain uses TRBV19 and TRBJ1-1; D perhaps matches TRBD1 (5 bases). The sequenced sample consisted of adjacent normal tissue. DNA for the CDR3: TGTGCCAGTAGTTCCGGGGGGGGGTACACTGAAGCTTTCTTT. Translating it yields CASSSGGGYTEAFF. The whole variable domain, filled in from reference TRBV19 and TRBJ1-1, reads DGGITQSPKYLFRKEGQNVTLSCEQNLNHDAMYWYRQDPGQGLRLIYYSQIVNDFQKGDIAEGYSVSREKKESFPLTVTSAQKNPTAFYLCASSSGGGYTEAFFGQGTRLTVV.